These T cell receptor beta chains were read from a single sample in a study of CD8 T cells in ankylosing spondylitis. TCRdb re-derived calls from the 5' RACE reads in MiXCR, one entry per CDR3 protein. The sample consists of 700,000 to 1,000,000 distinct CDR3 sequences, 10% to 15% of them appearing once. The sequenced sample was blood, either unsorted or a sorted T cell fraction (not recorded which). The receptor source for this set is a male donor with ankylosing spondylitis. Both conserved end residues are part of each CDR3. Fields, in order: J gene, clone size, V gene, D gene, CDR3 protein, CDR3 DNA. The D gene is left open where the match is weak. Expanded clones are given a class, and other clones once, few, many or no size at all.

TRBJ1-5	-	TRBV4-1	-	CASSQDEGFGPQHF	TGCGCCAGCAGCCAAGATGAGGGATTTGGGCCCCAGCATTTT
TRBJ2-1	few	TRBV5-1	TRBD2	CASSLAASGGVGAYNEQFF	TGCGCCAGCAGCTTGGCGGCTAGCGGGGGGGTCGGGGCATACAATGAGCAGTTCTTC
TRBJ2-3	many	TRBV10-3	-	CAISESIPGRGDTQYF	TGTGCCATCAGTGAGTCGATACCGGGGAGAGGGGATACGCAGTATTTT
TRBJ2-1	-	TRBV3-1	TRBD2	CASSPRTSGAQFF	TGTGCCAGCAGCCCTCGGACTAGCGGGGCCCAGTTCTTC
TRBJ1-5	many	TRBV20-1	TRBD1	CSALILDRLRQPQHF	TGCAGTGCTCTAATTCTGGACAGGTTGAGGCAGCCCCAGCATTTT
TRBJ1-5	few	TRBV10-3	-	CAISNTEQGTQHF	TGTGCCATCAGTAACACTGAACAGGGTACCCAGCATTTT
TRBJ1-2	-	TRBV6-1	-	CASSIRAVNYGYTF	TGTGCCAGCAGCATCAGAGCCGTTAACTATGGCTACACCTTC
TRBJ2-7	many	TRBV10-3	-	CAISESGGWSYPYEQYF	TGTGCCATCAGTGAGTCAGGGGGGTGGAGCTACCCCTACGAGCAGTACTTC
TRBJ1-1	few	TRBV6-5	-	CASSYFSGANTEAFF	TGTGCCAGCAGTTACTTTTCCGGGGCGAACACTGAAGCTTTCTTT
TRBJ2-7	-	TRBV2	-	CASSQTSPYEQYF	TGTGCCAGCAGCCAAACTAGCCCCTACGAACAGTACTTC
TRBJ2-1	-	TRBV20-1	-	CSARVADEQFF	TGCAGTGCTAGAGTTGCGGATGAGCAGTTCTTC
TRBJ2-5	many	TRBV15	-	CATSRGQETQYF	TGTGCCACCAGCAGAGGACAAGAGACCCAGTACTTC
TRBJ1-1	-	TRBV20-1	TRBD1	CSARDRRGPRMNTEAFF	TGCAGTGCTAGAGATCGTAGGGGGCCGCGAATGAACACTGAAGCTTTCTTT
TRBJ2-7	few	TRBV5-1	TRBD1	CASSSGQVSYEQYF	TGCGCCAGCAGCTCGGGACAGGTATCCTACGAGCAGTACTTC
TRBJ2-3	few	TRBV29-1	-	CSVEIPGVGATDTQYF	TGCAGCGTTGAAATACCCGGGGTGGGGGCGACAGATACGCAGTATTTT
TRBJ2-3	-	TRBV7-2	TRBD1	CASSFRRGSGDTQYF	TGTGCCAGCAGCTTTCGCAGGGGGTCAGGAGATACGCAGTATTTT